These T cell receptor beta chains were read from a single sample in a study of cytomegalovirus exposure and HLA in healthy donors. Clones were read by immunoSEQ multiplex PCR, and TCRdb kept only the in-frame ones, dropping some. Of about 200,000 clones listed, 70% to 80% were seen once; the top ten hold around 3.9%. Sequenced: PBMCs. The origin of the receptors is a male donor in good health and CMV-seronegative. CDR3s include the opening cysteine and the closing phenylalanine or tryptophan. Rows give clone size only sometimes, using once, few, many, or a class for an expanded clone.

v_call: TRBV2; j_call: TRBJ1-4; clone_size: NA; cdr3_aa: CASSPRTGNEKLFF
v_call: TRBV6-5; j_call: TRBJ1-5; clone_size: NA; cdr3_aa: CASSSEGVGNQPQHF
v_call: TRBV27; j_call: TRBJ2-2; clone_size: NA; cdr3_aa: CASSLYGQGAYTGELFF
v_call: TRBV28; j_call: TRBJ2-7; clone_size: once; cdr3_aa: CASSFDRVVEQYF
v_call: TRBV5-4; j_call: TRBJ2-5; clone_size: NA; cdr3_aa: CASSLVSSQETQYF
v_call: TRBV29-1; j_call: TRBJ2-6; clone_size: NA; cdr3_aa: CSVSTRANVLTF
v_call: TRBV7-6; j_call: NA; clone_size: NA; cdr3_aa: CASSPGGSGEQYF
v_call: TRBV5-4; j_call: TRBJ1-6; clone_size: NA; cdr3_aa: CASSFQGNSPLHF
v_call: TRBV5-1; j_call: TRBJ2-3; clone_size: NA; cdr3_aa: CASSLTSGSTDTQYF
v_call: TRBV15; j_call: TRBJ2-5; clone_size: NA; cdr3_aa: CATSRARETQYF
v_call: TRBV6-6; j_call: TRBJ2-2; clone_size: NA; cdr3_aa: CASTHLAGGPGELFF